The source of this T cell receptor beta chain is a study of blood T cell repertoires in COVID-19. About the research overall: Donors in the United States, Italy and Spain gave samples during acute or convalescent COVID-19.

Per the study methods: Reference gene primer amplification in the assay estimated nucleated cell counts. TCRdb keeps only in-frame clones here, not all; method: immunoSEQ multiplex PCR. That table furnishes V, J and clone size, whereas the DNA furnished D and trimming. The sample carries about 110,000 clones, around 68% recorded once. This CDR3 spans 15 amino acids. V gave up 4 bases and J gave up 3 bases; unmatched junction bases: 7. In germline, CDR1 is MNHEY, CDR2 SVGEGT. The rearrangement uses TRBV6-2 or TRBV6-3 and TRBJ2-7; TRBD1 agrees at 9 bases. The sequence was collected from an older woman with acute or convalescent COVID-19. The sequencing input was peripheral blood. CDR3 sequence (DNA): TGTGCCAGCAGTTTAACGACAGGGGGAGGCTACGAGCAGTACTTC. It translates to CASSLTTGGGYEQYF.